These 22 T cell receptor beta chains originate from one sample sequenced in a study of T cells in Graves' hyperthyroidism and ophthalmopathy. Authors of the study amplified TCR beta CDR3 regions from RNA transcripts. During a first-round RT-PCR of the TCR CDR3, the HTBI primer set was used. TCRdb used MiXCR to reprocess the multiplex PCR reads, holding one entry per CDR3 protein. The sample consists of hundreds of thousands of distinct CDR3 sequences, 12% to 15% of them appearing once. Input material: blood. Every receptor here comes from a woman younger than 30 with Graves' hyperthyroidism.

The table lists this clonotype with a few counts. This chain connects TRBV29-1 to TRBJ2-7, with 14 bases identical to TRBD2. The CDR3 has 13 residues. Germline V CDR1 and CDR2: SQVTM, ANQGSEA. With V trimmed by 3 bases and J by 6 bases, 1 base remained unmatched. The CDR3 protein is CSVDGLAGGEQYF. As DNA, the CDR3 is TGCAGCGTTGATGGACTAGCGGGAGGCGAGCAGTACTTC.

This clonotype was observed many times. The chain uses TRBV13 and TRBJ1-1; possibly TRBD1 for D (6 bases). Trimming shortened V by 5 bases and J by 1 base, and 14 bases separated the two germline ends. CDR1 is PRHDT, CDR2 FYEKMQ, per germline (reference sequence). The CDR3 has 15 amino acids. The CDR3 bases are TGTGCCAGCAGCCCCCAACAGGGCTGGAACACTGAAGCTTTCTTT. As protein: CASSPQQGWNTEAFF.

This clonotype was counted only a few times. This sequence joins TRBV11-2 and TRBJ2-2; 12 nucleotides match TRBD2. The V segment lost 1 base and the J segment 5 bases; nucleotides outside the gene matches: 8. Germline lookup yields CDR1 SGHAT and CDR2 FQNNGV. The CDR3 consists of 18 residues. CDR3 loop: CASSLGTGLAGWTGELFF. The CDR3 DNA reads TGTGCCAGCAGCTTAGGGACCGGACTAGCGGGATGGACCGGGGAGCTGTTTTTT. Filled out from reference TRBV11-2 and TRBJ2-2, the complete variable domain reads EAGVAQSPRYKIIEKRQSVAFWCNPISGHATLYWYQQILGQGPKLLIQFQNNGVVDDSQLPKDRFSAERLKGVDSTLKIQPAKLEDSAVYLCASSLGTGLAGWTGELFFGEGSRLTVL.

The gene calls are TRBV10-3 and TRBJ2-7, with TRBD2 as a possible D gene (5 bases). Trimming pared 2 bases from V and 2 bases from J, leaving 13 bases between. Per the germline V gene, CDR1 is ENHRY and CDR2 is SYGVKD. The CDR3 totals 15 residues. CDR3 region: CAISEELGRTYEQYF. The CDR3 nucleotides read TGTGCCATCAGTGAGGAACTAGGTAGGACCTACGAGCAGTACTTC.

This clonotype turned up a few times. The junction differs from germline at one of its ends, possibly a read error. J is TRBJ2-1 and V is TRBV4-2; D gene unclear. Per the germline V gene, CDR1 is LGHNA and CDR2 is YNFKEQ. The CDR3 contains 15 residues. CDR3 sequence: CASRQEAFSYNEQFF. The CDR3 DNA follows: TGTGCCAGCAGGCAAGAAGCCTTCTCCTACAATGAGCAGTTCTTC.

The chain recombines TRBV20-1 with TRBJ2-7; D gene uncertain. CDR1 is DFQATT, CDR2 SNEGSKA, per germline (reference sequence). CDR3 length equals 14 residues. The ends were cut back, 2 bases at V and 0 bases at J, with 11 bases in the middle. CDR3 coding DNA: TGCAGTGCTAGATTGCCAGATAACTCCTACGAGCAGTACTTC. It encodes CSARLPDNSYEQYF.

The chain links TRBV20-1 to TRBJ1-3; 7 bases line up with TRBD1. This CDR3 has 13 amino acids. Germline lookup yields CDR1 DFQATT and CDR2 SNEGSKA (reference sequence). After removal of 5 bases from V and 2 bases from J, the junction contained 3 bases not matched to a gene. CDR3 protein: CSARQGAGNTIYF. DNA of the CDR3: TGCAGTGCTCGCCAGGGGGCTGGAAACACCATATATTTT.

This clonotype was picked up a small number of times. The chain links TRBV5-1 to TRBJ2-1; possibly TRBD2 for D (6 bases). Germline V gene sequence: CDR1 SGHRS, CDR2 YFSETQ. The CDR3 is made up of 15 amino acids. V was cut by 5 bases and J by 0 bases, with 12 bases left in between. The DNA of the CDR3 is TGCGCCAGCAGGATGGACTATAGCTCCTACAATGAGCAGTTCTTC. Protein: CASRMDYSSYNEQFF. Variable domain in full (rest from reference TRBV5-1 and TRBJ2-1): KAGVTQTPRYLIKTRGQQVTLSCSPISGHRSVSWYQQTPGQGLQFLFEYFSETQRNKGNFPGRFSGRQFSNSRSEMNVSTLELGDSALYLCASRMDYSSYNEQFFGPGTRLTVL.

This chain joins TRBV20-1 and TRBJ1-2, with no clear D. This CDR3 region has 12 residues. Trimming took off 1 base at V and 5 bases at J, with 8 bases between the two ends. Germline assignment: CDR1 DFQATT and CDR2 SNEGSKA (reference sequence). The CDR3 coding sequence is TGCAGTGCTAGAGGGACGGTATATGGCTACACCTTC. Protein: CSARGTVYGYTF.

This clonotype was found many times. The rearrangement links TRBV2 to TRBJ1-5; the D gene is possibly TRBD1 (5 bases). V was trimmed by 7 bases and J by 4 bases, leaving 17 bases between them. Germline values: CDR1 SNHLY, CDR2 FYNNEI. CDR3 size: 15 residues. The CDR3 loop is CASTTSGALNQPQHF. The CDR3 nucleotides read TGTGCCAGCACTACTAGCGGGGCTCTAAATCAGCCCCAGCATTTT.

This clonotype was seen many times. The V and J genes are TRBV27 and TRBJ2-5; 13 bases align to TRBD2. Germline V gene sequence: CDR1 MNHEY, CDR2 SMNVEV (reference sequence). This CDR3 spans 20 amino acids. The V segment lost 4 bases and the J segment 3 bases; nucleotides outside the gene matches: 17. CDR3 in amino acids: CASSSYRLAGGFQGKETQYF. The CDR3 bases are TGTGCCAGCAGTTCCTACAGACTAGCGGGAGGCTTTCAGGGCAAAGAGACCCAGTACTTC.

The J gene is TRBJ2-1, the V gene TRBV13; TRBD2 might be the D (5 bases). Trimming cost V 5 bases and J 0 bases, with 11 bases left between them. CDR3 length: 15 residues. Germline CDR1 and CDR2: PRHDT and FYEKMQ (reference sequence). The CDR3 spells CASSKTRSSYNEQFF. In nucleotides, the CDR3 is TGTGCCAGCAGCAAAACTAGGAGCTCCTACAATGAGCAGTTCTTC.

The sample holds many counts of this clonotype. The chain joins TRBV20-1 to TRBJ1-2; unclear D gene. This CDR3 is 10 amino acids long. The V gene lost 3 bases and the J gene lost 7 bases, with 6 bases spanning the gap. Germline-derived CDR1 and CDR2 are DFQATT and SNEGSKA (reference sequence). The CDR3 sequence: CSARGSGYTF. CDR3 coding DNA: TGCAGTGCTAGGGGCTCTGGCTACACCTTC.

This clonotype has a handful of counts. This rearrangement joins TRBV6-5 to TRBJ1-2; tentative D call: TRBD1 (6 bases). The length of the CDR3 is 15 residues. Germline CDR1 and CDR2: MNHEY and SVGAGI. Trimming took 2 bases from V and 3 from J, leaving 13 bases between them. The CDR3 DNA reads TGTGCCAGCAGTTACGTTAACAGGGATGACTATGGCTACACCTTC. This translates into CASSYVNRDDYGYTF.

This clonotype was seen many times. The chain couples TRBV9 to TRBJ1-1; D is uncertain. Germline V CDR1 and CDR2: SGDLS, YYNGEE. V shed 1 base and J shed 2 bases, with 6 bases lying between them. The CDR3 is made up of 13 amino acids. The CDR3 coding sequence is TGTGCCAGCAGCGTACAATACAACACTGAAGCTTTCTTT. This sequence encodes CASSVQYNTEAFF.

This clonotype was seen only a few times. The chain uses TRBV9 and TRBJ2-7; D is possibly TRBD1 or TRBD2 (5 bases each). Germline loops: CDR1 SGDLS, CDR2 YYNGEE. The CDR3 is 15 amino acids. Trimming removed 2 bases at V and 4 bases at J, with 16 bases between. The CDR3 DNA follows: TGTGCCAGCAGCGTCGCCGGGACGGCCTATTACGAGCAGTACTTC. The encoded protein is CASSVAGTAYYEQYF. The full variable domain, rest sourced from reference TRBV9 and TRBJ2-7, is DSGVTQTPKHLITATGQRVTLRCSPRSGDLSVYWYQQSLDQGLQFLIQYYNGEERAKGNILERFSAQQFPDLHSELNLSSLELGDSALYFCASSVAGTAYYEQYFGPGTRLTVT.

The chain uses TRBV6-2 or TRBV6-3 and TRBJ2-1; D is ambiguous. The CDR3 is 13 amino acids. CDR1 MNHEY and CDR2 SVGEGT come from the germline V gene. Trimming took 6 bases from V and 4 from J, leaving 10 bases between them. The CDR3: CASRDLIYNEQFF. For the CDR3, the DNA is TGTGCCAGCAGGGACCTGATTTACAATGAGCAGTTCTTC.

V and J are TRBV19 and TRBJ1-3; TRBD1 matches 8 bases. From germline, CDR1 is LNHDA and CDR2 SQIVND (reference sequence). The CDR3 is 14 amino acids. V lost 8 bases, J lost 2 bases, and 5 bases stayed unmatched. This CDR3 reads CASFGQGPGNTIYF. DNA for the CDR3: TGTGCCAGTTTCGGACAGGGCCCTGGAAACACCATATATTTT.

The rearrangement uses TRBV5-4 and TRBJ1-4; the D is unclear. The CDR3 is 15 residues long. From germline, CDR1 is SGHNT and CDR2 YYREEE (reference sequence). V was cut by 2 bases and J by 0 bases, with 8 bases left in between. The CDR3 region has the DNA TGTGCCAGCAGCTTTGCGGGAGCAACTAATGAAAAACTGTTTTTT. This sequence encodes CASSFAGATNEKLFF.

The genes are TRBV30 and TRBJ2-1; TRBD2 aligns across 7 bases. V was pared by 0 bases and J by 2 bases, with 10 bases of the junction left unmatched. Germline V gives CDR1 GTSNPN, CDR2 SVGIG (reference sequence). This CDR3 region has 17 residues. The CDR3 sequence: CAWSVPRRERPYNEQFF. The CDR3 bases are TGTGCCTGGAGTGTACCGCGGCGGGAGAGGCCCTACAATGAGCAGTTCTTC.

The chain carries TRBV19 and TRBJ1-5; TRBD1 might be the D (5 bases). V was clipped by 10 bases and J by 10 bases, with 17 bases between them. Germline CDR1 and CDR2: LNHDA and SQIVND (reference sequence). CDR3 size: 12 residues. CDR3 in amino acids: CATEQDREPQHF. CDR3 sequence (DNA): TGTGCCACAGAACAGGATAGAGAACCCCAGCATTTT.

This rearrangement joins TRBV3-1 to TRBJ2-1; no reliable D call. In germline, CDR1 is LGHDT, CDR2 YNNKEL (reference sequence). V lost 0 bases and J 14 bases, leaving 14 bases between the germline ends. The CDR3 extends over 13 amino acids. The CDR3 sequence: CASSQEDPHHEFF. The DNA of the CDR3 is TGTGCCAGCAGCCAAGAAGACCCCCACCATGAGTTCTTC.